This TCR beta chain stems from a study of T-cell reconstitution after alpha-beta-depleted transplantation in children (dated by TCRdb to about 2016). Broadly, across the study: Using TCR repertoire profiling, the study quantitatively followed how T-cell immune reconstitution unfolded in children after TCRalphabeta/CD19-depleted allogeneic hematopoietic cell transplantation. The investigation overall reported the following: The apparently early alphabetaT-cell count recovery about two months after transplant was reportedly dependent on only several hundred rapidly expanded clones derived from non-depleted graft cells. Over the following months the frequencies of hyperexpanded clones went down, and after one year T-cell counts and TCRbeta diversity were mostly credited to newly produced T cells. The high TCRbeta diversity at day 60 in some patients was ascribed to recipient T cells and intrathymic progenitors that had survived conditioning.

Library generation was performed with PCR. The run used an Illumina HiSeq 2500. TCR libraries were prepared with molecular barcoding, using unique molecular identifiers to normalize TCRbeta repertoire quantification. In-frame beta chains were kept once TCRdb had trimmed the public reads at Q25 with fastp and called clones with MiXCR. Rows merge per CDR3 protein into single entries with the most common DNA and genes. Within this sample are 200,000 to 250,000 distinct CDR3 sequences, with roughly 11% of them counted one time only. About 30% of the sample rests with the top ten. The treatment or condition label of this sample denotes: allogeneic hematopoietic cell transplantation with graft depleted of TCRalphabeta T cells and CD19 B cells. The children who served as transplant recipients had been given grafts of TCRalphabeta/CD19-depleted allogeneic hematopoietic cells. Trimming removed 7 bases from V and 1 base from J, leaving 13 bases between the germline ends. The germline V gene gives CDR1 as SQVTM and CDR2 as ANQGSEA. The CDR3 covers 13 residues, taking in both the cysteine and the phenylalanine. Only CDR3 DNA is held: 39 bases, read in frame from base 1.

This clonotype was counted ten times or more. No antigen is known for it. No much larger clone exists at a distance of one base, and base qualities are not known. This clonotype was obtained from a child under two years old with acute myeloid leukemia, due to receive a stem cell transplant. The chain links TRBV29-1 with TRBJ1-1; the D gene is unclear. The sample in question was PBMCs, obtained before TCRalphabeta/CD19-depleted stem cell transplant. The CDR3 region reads CSASQVTNTEAFF. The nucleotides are TGCAGCGCGTCCCAGGTTACGAACACTGAAGCTTTCTTT.